The source of this T cell receptor (beta chain) is a study of cytomegalovirus exposure and HLA in healthy donors. CDR1 and CDR2 from the germline V gene are SGHRS and YFSETQ. The CDR3 extends over 15 amino acids. Trimming cost V 0 bases and J 3 bases, with 13 bases left between them. The PCR was carried out with 60 Vbeta primers and 13 Jbeta primers. The method was immunoSEQ multiplex PCR; TCRdb's version includes in-frame clones alone and lacks a portion of them. The data contain around 140,000 clones, 82% of them singletons. Sequencing used PBMCs. This chain joins TRBV5-1 and TRBJ2-7; no clear D. The sequence came from a woman in her 50s in good health and CMV-seropositive. The CDR3 DNA reads TGCGCCAGCAGCTTGGCCGGTGCTAGAGGCTACGAGCAGTACTTC. Translated: CASSLAGARGYEQYF.